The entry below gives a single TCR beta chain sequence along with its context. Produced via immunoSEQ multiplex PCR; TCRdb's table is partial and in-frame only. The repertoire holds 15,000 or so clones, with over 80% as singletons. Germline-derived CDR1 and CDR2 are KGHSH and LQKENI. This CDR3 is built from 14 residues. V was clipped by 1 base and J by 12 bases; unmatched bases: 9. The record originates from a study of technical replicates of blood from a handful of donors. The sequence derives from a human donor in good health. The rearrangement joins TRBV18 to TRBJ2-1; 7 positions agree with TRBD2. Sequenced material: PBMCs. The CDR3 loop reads CASSPLASWGGQFF. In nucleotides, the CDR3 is TGTGCCAGCTCACCACTAGCGAGCTGGGGGGGGCAGTTCTTC.